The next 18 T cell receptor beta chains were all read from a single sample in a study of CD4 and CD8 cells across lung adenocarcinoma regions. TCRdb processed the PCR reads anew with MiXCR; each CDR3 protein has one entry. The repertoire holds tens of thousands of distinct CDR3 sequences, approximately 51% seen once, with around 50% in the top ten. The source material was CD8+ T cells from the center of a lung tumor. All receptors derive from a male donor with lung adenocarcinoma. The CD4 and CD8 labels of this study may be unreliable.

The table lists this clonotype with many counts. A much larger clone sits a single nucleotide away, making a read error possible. The CDR3 region is CASFSGQSLRGQFF. The CDR3 bases are TGTGCCAGCTTTTCGGGACAGAGCCTACGTGGGCAGTTCTTC. The chain uses TRBV6-1 and TRBJ2-1; 7 nucleotides line up with TRBD1. In germline, CDR1 is MNHNS, CDR2 SASEGT. The CDR3 consists of 14 residues. Unmatched junction bases numbered 16, after V lost 8 bases and J lost 12 bases.

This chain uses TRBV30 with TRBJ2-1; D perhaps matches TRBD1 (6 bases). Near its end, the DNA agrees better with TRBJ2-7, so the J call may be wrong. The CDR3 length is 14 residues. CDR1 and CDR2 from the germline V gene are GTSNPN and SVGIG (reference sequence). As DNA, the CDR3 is TGTGCCTGGAGTAAGGGGGTCTTAGCCTACGAGCAGTACTTC. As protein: CAWSKGVLAYEQYF.

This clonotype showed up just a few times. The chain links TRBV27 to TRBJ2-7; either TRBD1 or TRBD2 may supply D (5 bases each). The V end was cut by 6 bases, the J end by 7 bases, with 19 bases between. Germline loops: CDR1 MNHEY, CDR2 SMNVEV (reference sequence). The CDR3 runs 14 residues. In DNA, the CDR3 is TGTGCCAGCAGGACACCGGGACGGGCTGGAGAGCAGTACTTC. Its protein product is CASRTPGRAGEQYF.

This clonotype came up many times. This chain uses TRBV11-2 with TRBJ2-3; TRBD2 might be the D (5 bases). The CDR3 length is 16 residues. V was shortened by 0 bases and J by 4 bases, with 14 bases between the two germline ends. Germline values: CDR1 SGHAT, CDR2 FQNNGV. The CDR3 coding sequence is TGTGCCAGCAGCTTAGAACCCAGCGGAAGACCAGATACGCAGTATTTT. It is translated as CASSLEPSGRPDTQYF.

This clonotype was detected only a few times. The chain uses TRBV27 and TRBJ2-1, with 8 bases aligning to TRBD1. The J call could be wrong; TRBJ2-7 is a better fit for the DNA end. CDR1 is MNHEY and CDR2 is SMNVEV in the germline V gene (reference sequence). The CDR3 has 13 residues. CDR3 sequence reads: CASSGKDRAEQYF. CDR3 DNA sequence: TGTGCCAGCAGTGGGAAGGACAGGGCCGAGCAGTACTTC.

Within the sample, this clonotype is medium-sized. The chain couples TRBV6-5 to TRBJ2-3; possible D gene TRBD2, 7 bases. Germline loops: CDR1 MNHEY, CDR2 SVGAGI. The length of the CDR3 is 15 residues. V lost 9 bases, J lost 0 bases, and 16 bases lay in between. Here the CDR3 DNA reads TGTGCCAGTACCTACCGGGGGGCAAGCACAGATACGCAGTATTTT. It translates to CASTYRGASTDTQYF.

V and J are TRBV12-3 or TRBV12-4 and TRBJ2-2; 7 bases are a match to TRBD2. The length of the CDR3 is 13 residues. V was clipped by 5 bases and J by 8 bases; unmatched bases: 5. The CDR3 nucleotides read TGTGCCAGCAGTGCAGCGGGGAGGGGGGAGCTGTTTTTT. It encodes CASSAAGRGELFF.

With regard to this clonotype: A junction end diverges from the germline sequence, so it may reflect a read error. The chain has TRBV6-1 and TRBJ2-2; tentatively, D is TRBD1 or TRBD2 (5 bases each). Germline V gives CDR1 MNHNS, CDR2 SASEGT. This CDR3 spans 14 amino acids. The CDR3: CASRRTVGTGELYF. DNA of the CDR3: TGTGCCAGCAGAAGGACTGTGGGGACCGGGGAGCTGTATTTT.

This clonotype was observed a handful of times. This CDR3 is CATSTGQQETQYF. The CDR3 DNA sequence: TGTGCCACCAGCACGGGACAGCAAGAGACCCAGTACTTC. The chain couples TRBV15 to TRBJ2-5; 7 bases map to TRBD1. Germline V gene lookup returns CDR1 LNHNV and CDR2 YYDKDF (reference sequence). CDR3 length: 13 amino acids. The trim removed 4 bases at V and 2 bases at J, leaving 1 base unmatched.

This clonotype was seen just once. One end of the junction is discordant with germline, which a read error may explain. CDR3 loop: CAGLGGLAKKIQYF. CDR3 DNA: TGTGCCGGCCTCGGGGGTTTAGCCAAAAAGATTCAGTACTTC. V is TRBV6-1 and J is TRBJ2-4; TRBD2 might be the D (6 bases). Germline V gene lookup returns CDR1 MNHNS and CDR2 SASEGT. The CDR3 extends over 14 amino acids.

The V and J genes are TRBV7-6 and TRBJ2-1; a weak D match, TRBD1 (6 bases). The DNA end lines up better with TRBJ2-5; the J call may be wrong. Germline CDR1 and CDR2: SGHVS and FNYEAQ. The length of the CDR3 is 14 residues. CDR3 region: CASSLGTGYETQYF. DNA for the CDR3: TGTGCCAGCAGCTTAGGAACAGGGTACGAGACCCAGTACTTC.

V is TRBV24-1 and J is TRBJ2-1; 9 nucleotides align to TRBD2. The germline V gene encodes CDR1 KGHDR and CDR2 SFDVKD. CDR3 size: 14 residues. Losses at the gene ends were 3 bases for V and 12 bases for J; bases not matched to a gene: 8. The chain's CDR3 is CATSDPLAGLSQFF. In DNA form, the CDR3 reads TGTGCCACCAGTGATCCACTAGCGGGTTTATCGCAGTTCTTC.

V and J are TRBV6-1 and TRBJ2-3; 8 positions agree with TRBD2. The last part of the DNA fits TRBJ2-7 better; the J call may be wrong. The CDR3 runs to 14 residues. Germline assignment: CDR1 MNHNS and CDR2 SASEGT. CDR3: CASRVAGGQDTQYF. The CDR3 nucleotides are TGTGCCAGCAGGGTGGCGGGAGGCCAAGACACGCAGTACTTC.

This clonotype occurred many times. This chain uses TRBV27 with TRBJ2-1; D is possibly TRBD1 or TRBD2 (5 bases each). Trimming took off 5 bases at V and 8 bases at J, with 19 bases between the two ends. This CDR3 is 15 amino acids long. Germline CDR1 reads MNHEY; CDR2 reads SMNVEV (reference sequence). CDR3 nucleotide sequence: TGTGCCAGCAGTCCGGTACGGGGCGTGGGCGATGAGCAGTTCTTC. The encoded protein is CASSPVRGVGDEQFF.

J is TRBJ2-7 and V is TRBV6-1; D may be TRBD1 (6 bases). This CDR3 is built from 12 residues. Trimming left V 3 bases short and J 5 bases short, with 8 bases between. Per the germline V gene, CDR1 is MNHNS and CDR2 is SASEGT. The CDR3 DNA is TGTGCCAGCAGTGACAACAGGGACGAGCAGTACTTC. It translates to CASSDNRDEQYF.

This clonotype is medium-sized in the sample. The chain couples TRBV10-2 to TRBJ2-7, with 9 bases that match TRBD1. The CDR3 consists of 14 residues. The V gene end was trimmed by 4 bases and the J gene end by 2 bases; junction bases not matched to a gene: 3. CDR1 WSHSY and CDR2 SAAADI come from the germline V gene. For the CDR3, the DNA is TGCGCCAGCAGTGCGACAGGGGGGACCTACGAGCAGTACTTC. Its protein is CASSATGGTYEQYF.

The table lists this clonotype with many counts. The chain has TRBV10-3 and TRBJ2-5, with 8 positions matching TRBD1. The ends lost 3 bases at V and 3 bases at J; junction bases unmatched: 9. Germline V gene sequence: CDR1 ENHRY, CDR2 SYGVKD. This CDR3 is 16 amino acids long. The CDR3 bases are TGTGCCATCAGTGATGCCCCTTCGACAGGGGAAGAGACCCAGTACTTC. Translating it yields CAISDAPSTGEETQYF.

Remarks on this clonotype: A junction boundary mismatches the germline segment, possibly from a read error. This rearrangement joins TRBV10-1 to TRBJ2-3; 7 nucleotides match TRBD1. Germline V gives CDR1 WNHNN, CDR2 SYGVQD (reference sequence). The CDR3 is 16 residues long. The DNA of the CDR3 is TGCGCCAGCAGGGGGATAGGGGGCCGAGACCCAGATACCCAGTATTTC. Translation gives CASRGIGGRDPDTQYF.